This passage covers 6 T cell receptor beta chains from one sample sequenced in a study of CD8+ T cells in alopecia areata. Cell sorting was performed on pooled cutaneous lymph node cells with CD4, CD8alpha, NKG2D, NKG2ACE and other markers. Sequencing relied on a cDNA template that was reverse transcribed from extracted RNA. Libraries were prepared by immunoSEQ multiplex PCR; TCRdb keeps only in-frame clonotypes and omits some of them. The sample is made up of about 270,000 clones, none counted only once. Sequenced input: CD4+ T cells sorted from a lymph node. The receptors come from a C3H/HeJ mouse with alopecia areata. The mouse line has the MHC haplotype H2-k.

Concerning this clone itself: The gene names given are mouse names. The CDR3 goes on 4 residues after the read ends, and that part is filled in from the germline J gene. Other nucleotide sequences in the sample specify the same CDR3. V usage is TRBV19 and J usage is TRBJ1-2; maybe TRBD1 (6 bases). Germline V gene data show CDR1 as FNHDT and CDR2 as SITEND (reference sequence). The CDR3 loop spans 15 amino acids. Trimming took 0 bases from V and 0 from J, leaving 9 bases between them. CDR3 region: CASSIAGTTNSDYTF. CDR3 DNA, as far as it was read: TGTGCCAGCAGTATAGCCGGGACAACAAACTCC.

Remarks on this clone: The genes and germline here are from mouse. The read halts 4 residues ahead of the CDR3 end, with the missing end drawn from the germline J gene. The chain joins TRBV13-2 to TRBJ1-2, with TRBD1 identical over 12 bases. This CDR3 spans 14 amino acids. Germline CDR1 reads NNHNN; CDR2 reads SYGAGS (reference sequence). The CDR3 loop is CASGSGTGGPDYTF. The sequenced CDR3 bases are TGTGCCAGCGGCTCCGGGACAGGGGGCCCC.

This clone was counted a few times. The genes and germline here are from mouse. Coverage ceases 4 residues before the CDR3 finishes, and the germline J gene fills in the end. The chain has TRBV13-1 and TRBJ2-2, with 8 bases lining up with TRBD1. The junction had 2 bases not matched to a gene; V was cut back by 1 base and J by 3 bases. Germline lookup yields CDR1 NSHNY and CDR2 SYGAGN. The CDR3 runs 15 residues. CDR3 in amino acids: CASSDKDRDTGQLYF. Partial CDR3 DNA: TGTGCCAGCAGTGATAAGGACAGGGACACCGGG.

On this clone: Genes here carry mouse names. The read finishes 4 residues shy of the CDR3 end, and the germline J gene is used to complete it. The V call is TRBV13-1, the J call TRBJ2-2, with TRBD2 matching 10 bases. V was clipped by 6 bases and J by 4 bases; unmatched bases: 3. Germline-derived CDR1 and CDR2 are NSHNY and SYGAGN. This CDR3 is 14 amino acids long. CDR3 protein: CASNGTGATGQLYF. Incomplete CDR3 DNA: TGTGCCAGCAATGGGACTGGGGCCACCGGG.

The sample holds a few counts of this clone. Gene and germline names: mouse. The observed sequence ends 4 residues before the CDR3 terminus, with the missing tail filled in from the germline J gene. V is TRBV1 and J is TRBJ2-1; 8 positions agree with TRBD2. The V gene's germline CDR1 is NSQYPW and CDR2 LRSPGD (reference sequence). CDR3 length: 17 residues. After removal of 0 bases from V and 3 bases from J, the junction contained 7 bases not matched to a gene. CDR3 loop: CTCSADWVGGSYAEQFF. CDR3 DNA, as far as it was read: TGCACCTGCAGTGCAGATTGGGTGGGGGGGAGCTATGCT. The entire variable domain, with the rest obtained from reference TRBV1 and TRBJ2-1, is as follows: VTLLEQNPRWRLVPRGQAVNLRCILKNSQYPWMSWYQQDLQKQLQWLFTLRSPGDKEVKSLPGADYLATRVTDTELRLQVANMSQGRTLYCTCSADWVGGSYAEQFFGPGTRLTVL.

This clone was seen a few times. The listed genes are named as in mouse. Sequencing ends 4 residues short of the CDR3 end; the germline J gene provides the rest. J is TRBJ2-2 and V is TRBV31, with 12 positions matching TRBD2. The CDR3 consists of 15 residues. Germline assignment: CDR1 GKSSPN and CDR2 SITVG. The CDR3 region is CAWSLDWGGSGQLYF. CDR3 bases read: TGTGCCTGGAGTCTCGACTGGGGGGGCAGCGGG.